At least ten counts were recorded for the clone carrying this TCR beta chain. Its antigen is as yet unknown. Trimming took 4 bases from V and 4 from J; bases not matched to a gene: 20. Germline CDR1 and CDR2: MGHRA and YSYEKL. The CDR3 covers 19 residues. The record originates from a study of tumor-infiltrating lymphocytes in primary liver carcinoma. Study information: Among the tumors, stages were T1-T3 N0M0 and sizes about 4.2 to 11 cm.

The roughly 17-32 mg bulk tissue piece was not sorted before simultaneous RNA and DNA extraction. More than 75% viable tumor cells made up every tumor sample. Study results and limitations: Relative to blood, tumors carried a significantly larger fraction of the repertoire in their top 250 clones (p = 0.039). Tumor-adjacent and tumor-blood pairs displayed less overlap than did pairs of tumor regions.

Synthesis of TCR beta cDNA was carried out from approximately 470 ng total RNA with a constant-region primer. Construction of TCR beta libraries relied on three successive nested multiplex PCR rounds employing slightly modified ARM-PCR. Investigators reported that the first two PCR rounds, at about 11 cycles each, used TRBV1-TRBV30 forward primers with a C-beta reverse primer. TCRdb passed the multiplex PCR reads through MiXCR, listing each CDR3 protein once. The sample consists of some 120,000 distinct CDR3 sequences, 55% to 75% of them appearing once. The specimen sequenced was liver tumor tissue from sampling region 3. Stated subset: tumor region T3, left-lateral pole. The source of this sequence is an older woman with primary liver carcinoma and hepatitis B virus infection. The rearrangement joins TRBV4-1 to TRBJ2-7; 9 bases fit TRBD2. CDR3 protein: CASSLRVPAGGVSHYEQYF. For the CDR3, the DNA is TGCGCCAGCAGCCTCAGGGTACCGGCGGGAGGGGTATCCCATTACGAGCAGTACTTC.